One and the same sample provided the 30 T cell receptor beta chains below, sequenced in a study of CD8+ T cells in alopecia areata. The pooled cutaneous lymph node cells were sorted using several markers (CD4, CD8alpha, NKG2D, NKG2ACE and others). Extraction of RNA preceded its reverse transcription into cDNA, which served as the sequencing template. The repertoire was sequenced with immunoSEQ multiplex PCR; TCRdb's copy has only in-frame clones and lacks some. The sample shows fewer than 9,500 clones, none of them appearing just once. The sequenced material came from CD8+ T cells sorted from a lymph node. Receptors were obtained from a C3H/HeJ mouse with alopecia areata. Strain haplotype at MHC: H2-k.

In its sample, this clone was seen many times. Germline and genes here are mouse. CDR3 DNA, as far as it was read: TGTGCCAGCGGTGATGCAACAGGAAACACA. As protein: CASGDATGNT. The CDR3, in full, reads CASGDATGNTEVFF. The V and J genes are TRBV13-2 and TRBJ1-1; D perhaps matches TRBD1 (5 bases). Read coverage stops 4 residues before the CDR3 terminus; the germline J gene supplies the remainder. V was cut by 0 bases and J by 1 base, with 7 bases left in between. From germline, CDR1 is NNHNN and CDR2 SYGAGS (reference sequence). The CDR3 length is 14 residues.

With respect to this clone: The gene names given are mouse names. With the read ending 4 residues before the CDR3 end, the germline J gene is used to fill in that end. V is TRBV13-2 and J is TRBJ2-1; 9 positions agree with TRBD2. The V segment lost 0 bases and the J segment 0 bases; nucleotides outside the gene matches: 4. Germline V CDR1 and CDR2: NNHNN, SYGAGS (reference sequence). The CDR3 contains 17 residues. The CDR3 protein is CASGDAAGGDNYAEQFF. The sequenced CDR3 bases are TGTGCCAGCGGTGATGCGGCTGGGGGGGATAACTATGCT.

This clone was seen repeatedly, ten times or more. These gene names are mouse names. The sequence runs out 4 residues before the end of the CDR3; the remainder is reconstructed from the germline J gene. This chain connects TRBV13-3 to TRBJ2-2; 7 nucleotides agree with TRBD1. J lost 1 base, V lost 5 bases, and 2 bases had no gene match. The V gene's germline CDR1 is NNHDY and CDR2 SYVADS. The CDR3 is 14 residues long. CDR3 bases read: TGTGCCAGCAGCCCAGGGGGAAACACCGGG. Amino acid sequence: CASSPGGNTG. The whole CDR3 sequence is CASSPGGNTGQLYF.

This clone was observed a handful of times. Gene names are the mouse ones. The read gets to within 4 residues of the CDR3 end, and the germline J gene fills in the rest. The chain couples TRBV31 to TRBJ2-1; no firm D call. The CDR3 length is 10 residues. The V gene's germline CDR1 is GKSSPN and CDR2 SITVG. The DNA read from the CDR3 is TGTGCCTGGAGTCTAGCT. Its protein product is CAWSLA. The complete CDR3 protein is CAWSLAEQFF.

This clone was counted many times. Genes and germline come from the mouse. The CDR3 end lies 4 residues beyond the end of the read and is filled in from the germline J gene. The J gene is TRBJ2-7, the V gene TRBV19; TRBD2 aligns across 12 bases. CDR1 and CDR2 from the germline V gene are FNHDT and SITEND (reference sequence). The CDR3 contains 12 residues. Incomplete CDR3 DNA: TGTGCCAGCGGGACTGGGGGGTAT. It translates to CASGTGGY. Given in full, the CDR3 is CASGTGGYEQYF. Using reference TRBV19 and TRBJ2-7 for the parts outside the CDR3, the full variable domain is GGIITQTPKFLIGQEGQKLTLKCQQNFNHDTMYWYRQDSGKGLRLIYYSITENDLQKGDLSEGYDASREKKSSFSLTVTSAQKNEMAVFLCASGTGGYEQYFGPGTRLTVL.

By sample fraction, this clone is medium-sized. These gene names are mouse names. The CDR3 end lies 4 residues beyond the end of the read and is filled in from the germline J gene. The J gene is TRBJ1-2, the V gene TRBV16; a possible D gene is TRBD1 (6 bases). Germline values: CDR1 SGHSA, CDR2 FRNQAP. The CDR3 contains 14 residues. The V gene lost 4 bases and the J gene lost 0 bases, with 9 bases spanning the gap. The CDR3 protein is CASSSGTSNSDYTF. The sequenced CDR3 bases are TGTGCAAGCAGCTCCGGGACATCAAACTCC.

This clone was counted at least ten times. The gene names given are mouse names. The read ends 4 residues before the CDR3 terminus; that terminus is restored from the germline J gene. J is TRBJ2-5 and V is TRBV19; 7 nucleotides match TRBD2. Germline CDR1 and CDR2: FNHDT and SITEND (reference sequence). With 5 bases clipped from V and 0 bases from J, the junction kept 6 bases outside the gene matches. This CDR3 has 15 amino acids. CDR3 DNA, as far as it was read: TGTGCCAGCAGCCCTGGGGGATTTAACCAAGAC. Translation: CASSPGGFNQD. The entire CDR3 protein is CASSPGGFNQDTQYF.

This clone was observed a handful of times. The genes and germline here are from mouse. The read ends 4 residues before the CDR3 terminus; that terminus is restored from the germline J gene. The V and J genes are TRBV13-2 and TRBJ2-7; 10 nucleotides align to TRBD1. V was pared by 3 bases and J by 3 bases, with 3 bases of the junction left unmatched. This CDR3 is built from 14 residues. Germline V gene data show CDR1 as NNHNN and CDR2 as SYGAGS (reference sequence). The CDR3 DNA, read in part, is TGTGCCAGCGGTGGCGGGACAGGGGACTAT. Protein: CASGGGTGDY. The entire CDR3 reads CASGGGTGDYEQYF.

In its sample, this clone was seen a few times. Gene names and germline refer to mouse. The part of the CDR3 DNA that was read is TGTGCCTGGAGTCTAAGCTGGGGGGGCCAAGAC. Protein sequence: CAWSLSWGGQD. The whole CDR3 sequence reads CAWSLSWGGQDTQYF. This chain joins TRBV31 and TRBJ2-5; 9 bases are a match to TRBD2. The read ends 4 residues early relative to the CDR3; the germline J gene fills the gap. The CDR3 has 15 amino acids. Germline CDR1 is GKSSPN and CDR2 is SITVG. V was clipped by 0 bases and J by 2 bases; unmatched bases: 3.

This clone was seen many times. Gene names and germline match the mouse. The read halts 4 residues ahead of the CDR3 end, with the missing end drawn from the germline J gene. The chain combines TRBV5 with TRBJ2-7; D is uncertain. In germline, CDR1 is LGHNA, CDR2 YNLKQL (reference sequence). This CDR3 has 15 amino acids. The V end lost 0 bases, the J end lost 0 bases, and 9 bases lay between the germline ends. Here the CDR3 reads CASSQELRSSYEQYF. The part of the CDR3 DNA that was read is TGTGCCAGCAGCCAAGAACTGAGGAGCTCCTAT.

This clone was seen at least ten times. The germline and genes are mouse ones. From the germline J gene comes the end of the CDR3, since the read stops 4 residues before it. V is TRBV5 and J is TRBJ2-3; 7 bases match TRBD1. This CDR3 has 15 amino acids. Per germline, CDR1 LGHNA and CDR2 YNLKQL (reference sequence). V shed 4 bases and J 0 bases; nucleotides not matched to a gene: 4. The CDR3 reads CASSLDRVSAETLYF. CDR3 bases read: TGTGCCAGCAGCCTCGACAGGGTTAGTGCAGAA.

The table lists this clone with many counts. Any gene name here is a mouse gene name. The DNA ends 4 residues before the CDR3 does, and the rest of the CDR3 is filled in from the germline J gene. This chain connects TRBV31 to TRBJ2-7, with 7 positions matching TRBD2. Per the germline V gene, CDR1 is GKSSPN and CDR2 is SITVG. This CDR3 spans 12 amino acids. The part of the CDR3 DNA that was read is TGTGCCTGGAGTCTGGACTGGTAT. Its protein is CAWSLDWY. The whole CDR3 protein is CAWSLDWYEQYF. Drawing the rest from reference TRBV31 and TRBJ2-7, the complete variable domain is AQTIHQWPVAEIKAVGSPLSLGCTIKGKSSPNLYWYWQATGGTLQQLFYSITVGQVESVVQLNLSASRPKDDQFILSTEKLLLSHSGFYLCAWSLDWYEQYFGPGTRLTVL.

This clone is labeled medium-sized. Gene labels here are mouse ones. The read gets to within 4 residues of the CDR3 end, and the germline J gene fills in the rest. The rearrangement uses TRBV5 and TRBJ2-1; D gene ambiguous. The germline V gene encodes CDR1 LGHNA and CDR2 YNLKQL (reference sequence). The CDR3 sequence is 14 residues long. V was clipped by 1 base and J by 4 bases, with 8 bases between them. CDR3 protein: CASSQVPDYAEQFF. The sequenced CDR3 bases are TGTGCCAGCAGCCAAGTGCCAGATTATGCT.

This clone showed up many times. Here the gene names and germline are mouse. The read ends 4 residues shy of where the CDR3 ends; the end is completed using the germline J gene. The chain combines TRBV13-2 with TRBJ2-5, with 10 nucleotides matching TRBD2. The CDR3 spans 14 residues. After removal of 4 bases from V and 3 bases from J, the junction contained 2 bases not matched to a gene. Germline loops: CDR1 NNHNN, CDR2 SYGAGS (reference sequence). The chain's CDR3 is CASGLTGGQDTQYF. Partial CDR3 DNA: TGTGCCAGCGGTCTGACTGGGGGGCAAGAC.

This clone is medium-sized (0.01 to 0.1%) within its sample. Mouse gene names and germline throughout. The read comes to an end 4 residues before the CDR3 does, leaving the germline J gene to fill in the end. V and J are TRBV5 and TRBJ2-7; 9 bases fit TRBD2. Germline V lookup: CDR1 LGHNA, CDR2 YNLKQL (reference sequence). The CDR3 extends over 16 amino acids. V trimming: 2 bases; J trimming: 0 bases; junction bases outside the gene matches: 5. CDR3 DNA (partial): TGTGCCAGCAGCCAATACTGGGGGGTGAGCTCCTAT. Protein product: CASSQYWGVSSY. The whole CDR3 region reads CASSQYWGVSSYEQYF.

This clone was counted many times. The germline and genes are mouse ones. The read ends 4 residues before the CDR3 terminus; that terminus is restored from the germline J gene. The chain has TRBV13-3 and TRBJ2-3, with D perhaps matching TRBD1 (5 bases). The germline V gene encodes CDR1 NNHDY and CDR2 SYVADS. The CDR3 is 14 amino acids. V lost 3 bases, J lost 0 bases, and 8 bases lay in between. The sequenced CDR3 bases are TGTGCCAGCAGTGGACAGAAAAGTGCAGAA. Its protein is CASSGQKSAE. The full CDR3 is CASSGQKSAETLYF.

This clone was recorded many times. Gene names are the mouse ones. The sequenced fragment ends 4 residues before the CDR3 boundary, so the rest is inferred from the germline J gene. The chain joins TRBV19 to TRBJ2-4; 8 bases map to TRBD2. The CDR3 consists of 13 residues. Germline CDR1 is FNHDT and CDR2 is SITEND (reference sequence). The sequenced part of the CDR3 DNA is TGTGCCAGCAGTATCTGGGGGGTAAAC. It yields the protein CASSIWGVN. In full, the CDR3 reads CASSIWGVNTLYF. The full variable domain, in which reference TRBV19 and TRBJ2-4 provide the parts outside the CDR3, is GGIITQTPKFLIGQEGQKLTLKCQQNFNHDTMYWYRQDSGKGLRLIYYSITENDLQKGDLSEGYDASREKKSSFSLTVTSAQKNEMAVFLCASSIWGVNTLYFGAGTRLSVL.

About this clone itself: Mouse germline and gene names are used. The sequenced part of the CDR3 DNA is TGTGCCAGCAGTGCGACAGCAAACACCGGG. Translating it yields CASSATANTG. Given in full, the CDR3 is CASSATANTGQLYF. The rearrangement uses TRBV19 and TRBJ2-2; possibly TRBD1 for D (5 bases). The read ends 4 residues early relative to the CDR3; the germline J gene fills the gap. Trimming took 4 bases from V and 0 from J, leaving 7 bases between them. CDR1 FNHDT and CDR2 SITEND come from the germline V gene (reference sequence). The CDR3 has 14 amino acids.

Many counts were recorded for this clone. Gene names and germline refer to mouse. The CDR3 end falls 4 residues outside the read, so it is completed with the germline J gene. V gene TRBV13-1 combines with J gene TRBJ1-1; no firm D call. Germline-derived CDR1 and CDR2 are NSHNY and SYGAGN. The CDR3 loop spans 11 amino acids. Incomplete CDR3 DNA: TGTGCCAGCAGTGACAAATCA. Its protein is CASSDKS. From start to end, the CDR3 is CASSDKSEVFF.

Notes on this clone: Genes and germline come from the mouse. From the germline J gene comes the end of the CDR3, since the read stops 4 residues before it. The V call is TRBV13-1, the J call TRBJ1-1, with a possible D match to TRBD1 (5 bases). Per germline, CDR1 NSHNY and CDR2 SYGAGN. CDR3 length equals 13 residues. The DNA read from the CDR3 is TGTGCCAGCAGTGACAGGGAAAACGCA. It specifies CASSDRENA. The CDR3, in full, reads CASSDRENAEVFF.

This clone has at least ten counts. The gene names given are mouse names. The read stops 3 residues short of the end of the CDR3; the missing end is completed from the germline J gene. The gene calls are TRBV19 and TRBJ1-6, with D maybe TRBD1 (5 bases). TRBJ1-6 is an open reading frame, and its role is uncertain. The CDR3 runs to 17 residues. Germline CDR1 is FNHDT and CDR2 is SITEND (reference sequence). The V and J ends lost 4 bases and 1 base respectively, with 15 bases between them. The CDR3 sequence: CASSSGTQGSYNSPLYF. The CDR3 bases that were read are TGTGCCAGCAGTTCCGGGACTCAGGGCTCCTATAATTCGCCC.

In its sample, this clone was seen many times. Gene names follow the mouse nomenclature. The sequence runs out 4 residues before the end of the CDR3; the remainder is reconstructed from the germline J gene. V gene TRBV12-1 combines with J gene TRBJ2-1, with a tentative D call TRBD2 (6 bases). Deletions cut 0 bases from V and 2 bases from J, with 10 bases between. Germline V gene data show CDR1 as SGHSN and CDR2 as HYEKVE. The CDR3 runs to 15 residues. CDR3 sequence reads: CASSLPRGDYAEQFF. CDR3 bases read: TGTGCCAGCTCTCTCCCTCGGGGGGACTATGCT. Full variable domain (outside the CDR3, taken from reference TRBV12-1 and TRBJ2-1): DSGVVQSPRHIIKEKGGRSVLTCIPISGHSNVVWYQQTLGKELKFLIQHYEKVERDKGFLPSRFSVQQFDDYHSEMNMSALELEDSAMYFCASSLPRGDYAEQFFGPGTRLTVL.

Remarks on this clone: Gene names denote mouse genes. The read terminates 4 residues ahead of where the CDR3 ends, so the germline J gene completes it. The genes are TRBV19 and TRBJ2-7, with 8 bases lining up with TRBD2. This CDR3 is built from 15 residues. CDR1 FNHDT and CDR2 SITEND come from the germline V gene (reference sequence). Trimming removed 5 bases from V and 0 bases from J; junction bases left unmatched: 7. The covered CDR3 bases are TGTGCCAGCAGCCATTACTGGGGGAGCTCCTAT. Its translation is CASSHYWGSSY. The whole CDR3 is CASSHYWGSSYEQYF.

This clone occurred many times. Gene names are mouse gene names. The read ends 4 residues before the CDR3 terminus; that terminus is restored from the germline J gene. The chain employs TRBV13-1 and TRBJ2-7; 7 bases fit TRBD2. The CDR3 is 14 residues long. The ends lost 5 bases at V and 0 bases at J; junction bases unmatched: 5. Per the germline V gene, CDR1 is NSHNY and CDR2 is SYGAGN. The CDR3 DNA, read in part, is TGTGCCAGCAGCCGGGGGGGGGACTCCTAT. As protein: CASSRGGDSY. The complete CDR3 reads CASSRGGDSYEQYF.

The sample holds many counts of this clone. Any gene name here is a mouse gene name. The CDR3 end is not reached by the read, which stops 3 residues before it; the germline J gene fills it in. V and J are TRBV19 and TRBJ1-6, with D tentatively TRBD1 (5 bases). TRBJ1-6 is reported as an ORF; its role is uncertain. The CDR3 has 16 amino acids. In germline, CDR1 is FNHDT, CDR2 SITEND (reference sequence). V dropped 2 bases and J dropped 4 bases, with 13 bases sitting between them. The CDR3 loop reads CASSIFQGEYNSPLYF. CDR3 DNA (partial): TGTGCCAGCAGTATTTTCCAGGGAGAATATAATTCGCCC.

Comments on this clone: The genes and germline here are from mouse. The read comes to an end 4 residues before the CDR3 does, leaving the germline J gene to fill in the end. The V call is TRBV13-2, the J call TRBJ2-4; possible D gene TRBD2, 5 bases. The CDR3 has 15 amino acids. CDR1 NNHNN and CDR2 SYGAGS come from the germline V gene (reference sequence). The CDR3 protein is CASGDAPGGENTLYF. The sequenced part of the CDR3 DNA is TGTGCCAGCGGTGATGCACCAGGTGGGGAAAAC.

In its sample, this clone was seen many times. Gene labels here are mouse ones. The read stops 4 residues short of the end of the CDR3; the missing end is completed from the germline J gene. The chain employs TRBV31 and TRBJ1-1, with D maybe TRBD1 (6 bases). This CDR3 has 13 residues. The germline CDR1 and CDR2 sequences are GKSSPN and SITVG. The CDR3 reads CAWSLQGGTEVFF. The sequenced CDR3 bases are TGTGCCTGGAGTCTACAGGGAGGGACA.

This clone was observed many times. Gene and germline names: mouse. The read ends 4 residues before the CDR3 terminus; that terminus is restored from the germline J gene. The J gene is TRBJ2-7, the V gene TRBV13-3; TRBD1 matches at 7 bases. The V segment lost 0 bases and the J segment 0 bases; nucleotides outside the gene matches: 3. Germline V CDR1 and CDR2: NNHDY, SYVADS. CDR3 length: 15 residues. CDR3: CASSDADRASYEQYF. CDR3 DNA, as far as it was read: TGTGCCAGCAGTGATGCCGACAGGGCCTCCTAT.

This clone was observed many times. All gene names here are mouse names. The sequence runs out 4 residues before the end of the CDR3; the remainder is reconstructed from the germline J gene. The chain joins TRBV14 to TRBJ2-1; 8 bases match TRBD1. The CDR3 runs 13 residues. Trimming at V came to 5 bases and at J to 6 bases, leaving 4 bases not matched to a gene. Germline V lookup: CDR1 SGHDT, CDR2 FRDEAV. CDR3 DNA, as far as it was read: TGTGCCAGCAGCCGGACAGGGTTTGCT. Translating gives CASSRTGFA. The whole CDR3 protein reads CASSRTGFAEQFF.

This clone was seen ten or more times. Gene names are the mouse ones. Read sequence stops 4 residues before the CDR3 end, and the germline J gene provides the missing end. Other DNA sequences from this sample encode an identical CDR3 as well. The V gene is TRBV13-2, the J gene TRBJ2-1; 10 nucleotides align to TRBD2. The CDR3 is 13 amino acids. Germline assignment: CDR1 NNHNN and CDR2 SYGAGS (reference sequence). The junction had 0 bases not matched to a gene; V was cut back by 5 bases and J by 4 bases. CDR3 sequence reads: CASGDWGYAEQFF. The sequenced part of the CDR3 DNA is TGTGCCAGCGGGGACTGGGGGTATGCT.